What follows are 4 T cell receptor beta chains derived from one specimen sequenced in a study of T cells expressing NK-cell markers. TCRdb processed the 5' RACE reads again and assigns one entry to each CDR3 protein, with no DNA. The sample has about 450,000 distinct CDR3 sequences. Sequencing input: blood T cells: a sorted CD56 or NKG2C T cell subset, CD4+ or CD8+ T cells, or bulk PBMC T cells (not recorded which). Receptors were obtained from a woman aged 18 to 75 in good health.

This rearrangement joins TRBV6-2 or TRBV6-3 to TRBJ1-3. The CDR3 spans 14 residues. The germline gives CDR1 MNHEY, CDR2 SVGEGT. The CDR3 loop reads CASSFGYSGNTIYF.

V gene TRBV9 combines with J gene TRBJ1-2; checking the TCRdb D call of TRBD1 is not possible without DNA. CDR3 length: 16 amino acids. Germline-derived CDR1 and CDR2 are SGDLS and YYNGEE. This CDR3 reads CASSANRDTGSYGYTF. Full variable domain (remainder filled in from reference TRBV9 and TRBJ1-2): DSGVTQTPKHLITATGQRVTLRCSPRSGDLSVYWYQQSLDQGLQFLIQYYNGEERAKGNILERFSAQQFPDLHSELNLSSLELGDSALYFCASSANRDTGSYGYTFGSGTRLTVV.

V gene TRBV7-2 combines with J gene TRBJ2-4; the TCRdb call, TRBD2, lacks DNA for checking. The CDR3 is made up of 13 amino acids. Per the germline V gene, CDR1 is SGHTA and CDR2 is FQGNSA. CDR3 sequence reads: CASALPAGNIQYF.

The chain is built from TRBV28 and TRBJ2-2; TCRdb's D gene call, TRBD1, goes unchecked for lack of DNA. The CDR3 is 17 amino acids. The V gene's germline CDR1 is MDHEN and CDR2 SYDVKM. CDR3 sequence reads: CASSSPGGGGTFGELFF.